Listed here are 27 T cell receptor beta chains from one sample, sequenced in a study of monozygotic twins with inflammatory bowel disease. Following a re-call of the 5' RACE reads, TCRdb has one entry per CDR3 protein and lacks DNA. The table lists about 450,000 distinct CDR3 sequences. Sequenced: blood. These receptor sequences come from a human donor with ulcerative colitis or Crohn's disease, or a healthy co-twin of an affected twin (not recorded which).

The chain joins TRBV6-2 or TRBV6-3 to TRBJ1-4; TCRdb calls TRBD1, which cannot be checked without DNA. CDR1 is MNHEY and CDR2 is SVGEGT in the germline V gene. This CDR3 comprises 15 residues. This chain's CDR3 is CASGYARGFGEKLFF.

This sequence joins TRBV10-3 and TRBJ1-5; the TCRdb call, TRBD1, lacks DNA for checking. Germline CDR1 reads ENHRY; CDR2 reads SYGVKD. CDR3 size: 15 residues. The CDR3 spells CAISDPGQGNQPQHF.

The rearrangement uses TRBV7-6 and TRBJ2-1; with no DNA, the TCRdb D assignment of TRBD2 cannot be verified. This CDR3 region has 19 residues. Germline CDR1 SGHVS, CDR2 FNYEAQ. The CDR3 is CASSHVVGPVQSSYNEQFF.

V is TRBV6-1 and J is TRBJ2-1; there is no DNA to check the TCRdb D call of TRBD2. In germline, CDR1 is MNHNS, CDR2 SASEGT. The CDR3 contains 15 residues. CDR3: CASTTAPGLAGGQFF.

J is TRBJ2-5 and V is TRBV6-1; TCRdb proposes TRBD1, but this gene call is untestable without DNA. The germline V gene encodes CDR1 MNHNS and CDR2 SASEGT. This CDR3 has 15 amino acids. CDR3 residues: CASSPRDRPQETQYF.

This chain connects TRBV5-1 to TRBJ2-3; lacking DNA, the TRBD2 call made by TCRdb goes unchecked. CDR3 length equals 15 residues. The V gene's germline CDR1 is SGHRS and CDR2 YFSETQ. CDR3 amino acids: CASSPIAGGADTQYF.

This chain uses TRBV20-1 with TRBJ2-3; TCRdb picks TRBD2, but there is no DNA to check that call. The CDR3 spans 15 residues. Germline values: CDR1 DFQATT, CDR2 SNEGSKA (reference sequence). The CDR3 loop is CSAPASRAPTDTQYF.

CDR3 in amino acids: CASSYHRYEQYF. V and J are TRBV6-2 or TRBV6-3 and TRBJ2-7. The CDR3 runs 12 residues. Germline CDR1 is MNHEY and CDR2 is SVGEGT.

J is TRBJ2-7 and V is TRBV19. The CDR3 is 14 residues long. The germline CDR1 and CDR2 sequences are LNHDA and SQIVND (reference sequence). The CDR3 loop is CASSTATSLYEQYF.

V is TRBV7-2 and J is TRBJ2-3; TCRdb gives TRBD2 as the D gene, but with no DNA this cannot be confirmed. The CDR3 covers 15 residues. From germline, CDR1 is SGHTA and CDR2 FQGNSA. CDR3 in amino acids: CASSSNTLGSDTQYF.

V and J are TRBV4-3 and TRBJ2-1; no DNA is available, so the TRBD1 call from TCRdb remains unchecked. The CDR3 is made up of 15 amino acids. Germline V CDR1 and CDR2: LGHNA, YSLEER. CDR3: CASSQEELPSNEQFF.

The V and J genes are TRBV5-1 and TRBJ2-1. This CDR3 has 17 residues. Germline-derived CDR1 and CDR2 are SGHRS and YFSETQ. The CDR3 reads CASSLAVQVMGLNEQFF.

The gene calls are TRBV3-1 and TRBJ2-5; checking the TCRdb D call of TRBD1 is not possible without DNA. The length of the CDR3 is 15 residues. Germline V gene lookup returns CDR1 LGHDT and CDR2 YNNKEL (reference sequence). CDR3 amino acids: CASSQDRTGQETQYF.

This CDR3 reads CASSSETSGSLYTQYF. The rearrangement links TRBV12-3 or TRBV12-4 to TRBJ2-3; TCRdb designates TRBD2, a call that cannot be tested without DNA. This CDR3 is built from 16 residues.

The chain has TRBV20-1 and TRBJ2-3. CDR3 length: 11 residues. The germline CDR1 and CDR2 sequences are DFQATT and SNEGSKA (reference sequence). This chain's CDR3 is CSATGWDTQYF.

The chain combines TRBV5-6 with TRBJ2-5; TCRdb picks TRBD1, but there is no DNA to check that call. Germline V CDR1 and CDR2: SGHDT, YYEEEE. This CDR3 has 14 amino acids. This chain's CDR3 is CASSFRQGLQTQYF.

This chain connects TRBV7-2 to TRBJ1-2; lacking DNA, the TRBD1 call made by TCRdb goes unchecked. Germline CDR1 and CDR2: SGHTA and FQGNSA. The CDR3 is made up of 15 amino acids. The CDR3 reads CASSLGDVEQYGYTF.

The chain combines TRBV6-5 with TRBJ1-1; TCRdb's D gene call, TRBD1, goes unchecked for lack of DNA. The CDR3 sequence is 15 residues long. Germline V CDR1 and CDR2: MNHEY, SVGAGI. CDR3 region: CASSFTTAMNTEAFF.

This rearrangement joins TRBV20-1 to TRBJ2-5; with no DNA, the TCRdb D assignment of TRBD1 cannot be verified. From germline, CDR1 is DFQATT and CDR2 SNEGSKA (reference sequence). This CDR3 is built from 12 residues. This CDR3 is CSARVRAETQYF.

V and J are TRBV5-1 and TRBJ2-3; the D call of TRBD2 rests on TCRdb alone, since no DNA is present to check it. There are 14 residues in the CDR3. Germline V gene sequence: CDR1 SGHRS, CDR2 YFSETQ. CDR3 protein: CASSFSRGGDTQYF.

The CDR3 here is CSANQAKTANTGELFF. The J gene is TRBJ2-2, the V gene TRBV20-1. The CDR3 is made up of 16 amino acids. The germline CDR1 and CDR2 sequences are DFQATT and SNEGSKA (reference sequence).

The CDR3 spells CAISESGTSGSGSGANVLTF. The chain has TRBV10-3 and TRBJ2-6; with no DNA, the TCRdb D assignment of TRBD2 cannot be verified. This CDR3 is built from 20 residues. The germline gives CDR1 ENHRY, CDR2 SYGVKD.

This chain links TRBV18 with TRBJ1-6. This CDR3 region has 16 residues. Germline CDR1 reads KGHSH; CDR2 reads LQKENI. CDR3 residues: CASSPGFGSEGSPLHF.

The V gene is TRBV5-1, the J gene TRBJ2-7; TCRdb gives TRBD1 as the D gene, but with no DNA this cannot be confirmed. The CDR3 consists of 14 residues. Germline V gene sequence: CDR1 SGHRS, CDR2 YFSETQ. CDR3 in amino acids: CASSLPGQHYEQYF.

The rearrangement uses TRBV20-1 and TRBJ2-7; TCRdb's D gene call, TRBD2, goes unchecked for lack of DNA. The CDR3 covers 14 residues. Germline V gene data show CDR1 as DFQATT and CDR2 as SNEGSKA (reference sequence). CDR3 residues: CSAGGTSGATEQYF.

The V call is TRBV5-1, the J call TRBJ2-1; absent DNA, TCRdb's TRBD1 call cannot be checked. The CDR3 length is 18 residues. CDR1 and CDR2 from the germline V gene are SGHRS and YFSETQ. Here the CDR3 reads CASSASGTGSSNYNEQFF.

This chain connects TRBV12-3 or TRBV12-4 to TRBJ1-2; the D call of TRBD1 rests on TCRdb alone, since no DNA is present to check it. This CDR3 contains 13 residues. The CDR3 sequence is CASSSQTGDGYTF.